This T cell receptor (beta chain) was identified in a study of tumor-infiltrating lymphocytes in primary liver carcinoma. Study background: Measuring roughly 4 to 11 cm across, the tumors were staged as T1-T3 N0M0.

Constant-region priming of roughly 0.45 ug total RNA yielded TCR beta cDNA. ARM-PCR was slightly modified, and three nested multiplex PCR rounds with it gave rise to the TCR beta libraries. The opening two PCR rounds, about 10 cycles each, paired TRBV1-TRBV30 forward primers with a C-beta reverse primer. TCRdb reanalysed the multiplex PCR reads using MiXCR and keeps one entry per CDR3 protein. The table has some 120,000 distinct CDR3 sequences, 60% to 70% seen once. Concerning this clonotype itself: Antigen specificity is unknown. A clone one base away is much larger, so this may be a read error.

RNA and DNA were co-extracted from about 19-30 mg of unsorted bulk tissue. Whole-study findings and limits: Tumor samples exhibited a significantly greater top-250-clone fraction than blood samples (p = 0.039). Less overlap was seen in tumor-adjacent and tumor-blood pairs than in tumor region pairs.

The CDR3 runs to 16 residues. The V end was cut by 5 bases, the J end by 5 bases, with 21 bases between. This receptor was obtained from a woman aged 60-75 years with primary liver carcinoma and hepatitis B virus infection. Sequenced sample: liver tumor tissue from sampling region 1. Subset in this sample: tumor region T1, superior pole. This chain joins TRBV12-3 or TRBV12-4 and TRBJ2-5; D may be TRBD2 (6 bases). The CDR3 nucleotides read TGTGCCAGCAGTGATCCGCGGACTATCGGTCCGGAGACCCAGTACTTC. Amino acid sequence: CASSDPRTIGPETQYF.